This is a list of T cell receptor beta chains from one sample in a study of blood T cell repertoires in COVID-19. Measured with immunoSEQ multiplex PCR; TCRdb has only the in-frame clones, and not every one. The data contain 29,000 or so clones, 92% of them seen just once; the ten biggest clones take up around 2.5%. The sample taken for sequencing was peripheral blood. The receptors were gathered from a man in his forties or fifties with active COVID-19. Each CDR3 is given without its conserved first and last residue. Size is omitted from some rows. Given values are once, few, many or a class for expanded clones.

cdr3_length: 14; clone_size: -; j_call: TRBJ2-1; v_call: TRBV24-1; cdr3_aa: ATSSPAGARANEQF
cdr3_length: 13; clone_size: -; j_call: TRBJ2-6; v_call: TRBV6-5; cdr3_aa: ASTYPGSGANVLT
cdr3_length: 12; clone_size: -; j_call: TRBJ2-5; v_call: TRBV5-5; cdr3_aa: ASSLVGTEETQY
cdr3_length: 12; clone_size: -; j_call: TRBJ1-1; v_call: TRBV3-1/TRBV3-2; cdr3_aa: ASSPGTGGTEAF
cdr3_length: 10; clone_size: -; j_call: TRBJ1-2; v_call: TRBV30; cdr3_aa: AWNRRGWGYT
cdr3_length: 15; clone_size: -; j_call: TRBJ1-5; v_call: TRBV7-6; cdr3_aa: ASSPSSGGGSNQPQH
cdr3_length: 15; clone_size: -; j_call: TRBJ2-7; v_call: TRBV11-2; cdr3_aa: ASSLVQFGTATYEQY
cdr3_length: 14; clone_size: -; j_call: TRBJ2-3; v_call: TRBV5-1; cdr3_aa: ASSLSLAGRLDTQY
cdr3_length: 12; clone_size: -; j_call: TRBJ1-5; v_call: TRBV3-1/TRBV3-2; cdr3_aa: ASSQEMGGQPQH
cdr3_length: 12; clone_size: -; j_call: TRBJ2-3; v_call: TRBV7-3; cdr3_aa: ASSRLAGTDTQY
cdr3_length: 12; clone_size: -; j_call: TRBJ1-5; v_call: TRBV7-2; cdr3_aa: ASSFDFGDQPQH
cdr3_length: 11; clone_size: -; j_call: TRBJ2-3; v_call: TRBV30; cdr3_aa: AWSVSGGSAQY
cdr3_length: 14; clone_size: -; j_call: TRBJ1-1; v_call: TRBV5-1; cdr3_aa: ASSQFGQGLNTEAF
cdr3_length: 11; clone_size: -; j_call: TRBJ2-7; v_call: TRBV28; cdr3_aa: ASIQTGTYEQY
cdr3_length: 14; clone_size: -; j_call: TRBJ2-5; v_call: TRBV7-2; cdr3_aa: ASSPERQGIQETQY
cdr3_length: 15; clone_size: -; j_call: TRBJ2-3; v_call: TRBV9; cdr3_aa: ASSVEDSGASTDTQY
cdr3_length: 12; clone_size: -; j_call: TRBJ2-7; v_call: TRBV14; cdr3_aa: ASSQGTRNYEQY
cdr3_length: 10; clone_size: -; j_call: TRBJ2-1; v_call: TRBV2; cdr3_aa: ASTQPPSEQF
cdr3_length: 14; clone_size: -; j_call: TRBJ2-1; v_call: TRBV6-5; cdr3_aa: ASSWGTDPTWGEQF
cdr3_length: 12; clone_size: -; j_call: TRBJ2-7; v_call: TRBV14; cdr3_aa: ASSRTSGTYEQY
cdr3_length: 13; clone_size: -; j_call: TRBJ2-1; v_call: TRBV6-5; cdr3_aa: ASGESAGGRNEQF
cdr3_length: 11; clone_size: -; j_call: TRBJ2-7; v_call: TRBV6-5; cdr3_aa: ASRPPGTYEQY
cdr3_length: 12; clone_size: -; j_call: TRBJ2-7; v_call: TRBV6-5; cdr3_aa: ASSYSGGLGEQY
cdr3_length: 12; clone_size: once; j_call: TRBJ2-3; v_call: TRBV6-4; cdr3_aa: ASSDVAGTDTQY
cdr3_length: 11; clone_size: -; j_call: TRBJ2-1; v_call: TRBV25-1; cdr3_aa: ASRAVVENEQF
cdr3_length: 9; clone_size: -; j_call: TRBJ2-7; v_call: TRBV12-3/TRBV12-4; cdr3_aa: ASSTTYEQY